Included here is one T cell receptor (beta chain) sequence, with context. This specimen comes from a study of blood T cell repertoires in COVID-19. Per the study methods: Cell counts per sample came from amplifying reference gene primers. Data came from immunoSEQ multiplex PCR; TCRdb stores just in-frame clones and leaves some out. V, J and clone size are those of that table, while D and trimming were read from the DNA. The sample lists around 210,000 clones, approximately 85% occurring once. The Seattle site enrolled patients during active infection and followed them longitudinally. The TCR sequence derives from a man aged 50 to 60 with COVID-19, enrolled during active disease. Input material: peripheral blood.

CDR3 region: CASSDRPRGLAGNDTQYF. The CDR3 DNA reads as TGTGCCAGCAGCGACCGACCCCGGGGACTAGCGGGGAACGATACGCAGTATTTT. This sequence joins TRBV7-3 and TRBJ2-3; TRBD2 agrees at 13 bases. Germline-derived CDR1 and CDR2 are SGHTA and FQGTGA. This CDR3 contains 18 residues. With 5 bases clipped from V and 6 bases from J, the junction kept 14 bases outside the gene matches.